The 27 T cell receptor beta chains in this list originate from one sample, sequenced in a study of vaccination and CD4 T cells after COVID-19. No antigens are known for them. Noted treatment: approximately 10-day PBMC culture with coronavirus spike peptide pools or control peptides (ViraFEST assay). The Oncomine TCR Beta short-read assay was applied to DNA of cultured CD4+ T cells. TCRdb redid the calling of the PCR reads with MiXCR, one entry per CDR3 protein. The sample consists of roughly 20,000 distinct CDR3 sequences, roughly half of them appearing once. Sequencing was performed on CD4+ T cells from blood, cultured in vitro. These receptors all stem from a human donor who had recovered from COVID-19.

The chain has TRBV12-3 or TRBV12-4 and TRBJ1-2; D call uncertain. The V end lost 8 bases, the J end lost 8 bases, and 18 bases lay between the germline ends. The CDR3 is 13 residues long. CDR3 residues: CASGKVIRRGYTF. For the CDR3, the DNA is TGTGCCAGCGGGAAGGTAATTCGCCGGGGCTACACCTTC.

V and J are TRBV5-3 and TRBJ1-2; a weak D match, TRBD1 (5 bases). TRBV5-3 carries the ORF label, with uncertain function. This CDR3 is 16 amino acids long. V lost 4 bases to trimming and J lost 7 bases, with 23 bases between them. CDR3 sequence reads: CARSPHQGPPSFGYTF. CDR3 nucleotide sequence: TGTGCCAGAAGCCCCCACCAGGGCCCACCGTCGTTTGGCTACACCTTC.

This clonotype turned up a few times. The chain uses TRBV2 and TRBJ1-6; D may be TRBD1 (5 bases). Germline CDR1 is SNHLY and CDR2 is FYNNEI. The CDR3 is 14 amino acids. V was trimmed by 6 bases and J by 9 bases, leaving 15 bases between them. The CDR3 DNA reads TGTGCCAGCAGGAAGGGCAGGGACGGTTCACCCCTCCACTTT. This encodes CASRKGRDGSPLHF.

This sequence joins TRBV5-4 and TRBJ2-7; a possible D gene is TRBD1 (5 bases). The CDR3 has 16 residues. Germline V CDR1 and CDR2: SGHNT, YYREEE (reference sequence). Trimming left V 2 bases short and J 3 bases short, with 18 bases between. The CDR3 spells CASSLKSAGFIYEQYF. The DNA for the CDR3 is TGTGCCAGCAGCTTAAAATCGGCAGGGTTTATCTACGAGCAGTACTTC.

The J gene is TRBJ2-1, the V gene TRBV19; possibly TRBD1 for D (6 bases). V lost 10 bases and J 0 bases, leaving 10 bases between the germline ends. Per the germline V gene, CDR1 is LNHDA and CDR2 is SQIVND (reference sequence). This CDR3 spans 13 amino acids. Here the CDR3 reads CATGQPSYNEQFF. The DNA for the CDR3 is TGTGCCACCGGACAGCCCTCCTACAATGAGCAGTTCTTC.

This clonotype has only a few counts. V and J are TRBV24-1 and TRBJ1-1; possible D gene TRBD1, 5 bases. CDR3 length: 15 residues. The germline V gene encodes CDR1 KGHDR and CDR2 SFDVKD. Trimming took 4 bases from V and 3 from J, leaving 14 bases between them. The CDR3 nucleotides read TGTGCCACCAGTGACTCCAGGGAGGGCTACACTGAAGCTTTCTTT. Encoded protein: CATSDSREGYTEAFF.

This chain uses TRBV19 with TRBJ2-5, with TRBD2 identical over 8 bases. Germline V gene lookup returns CDR1 LNHDA and CDR2 SQIVND (reference sequence). The CDR3 consists of 14 residues. J lost 4 bases, V lost 1 base, and 2 bases had no gene match. This CDR3 reads CASSIGRGAETQYF. CDR3 nucleotide sequence: TGTGCCAGTAGTATAGGGCGGGGGGCAGAGACCCAGTACTTC.

This chain connects TRBV5-1 to TRBJ1-2; 9 bases align to TRBD1. Germline CDR1 reads SGHRS; CDR2 reads YFSETQ. With V trimmed by 4 bases and J by 8 bases, 6 bases remained unmatched. This CDR3 has 13 residues. The CDR3: CASSGGQGLGYTF. In DNA, the CDR3 is TGCGCCAGCAGCGGGGGACAGGGTTTAGGCTACACCTTC.

This clonotype was recorded a few times. The rearrangement links TRBV27 to TRBJ2-7, with a possible D match to TRBD2 (7 bases). The CDR3 consists of 16 residues. Germline lookup yields CDR1 MNHEY and CDR2 SMNVEV (reference sequence). V was clipped by 0 bases and J by 3 bases, with 15 bases between them. DNA for the CDR3: TGTGCCAGCAGTTTATCAAGGGAGGGCAGGGGCTACGAGCAGTACTTC. The encoded protein is CASSLSREGRGYEQYF.

The rearrangement joins TRBV20-1 to TRBJ2-5; TRBD1 agrees at 10 bases. Germline CDR1 reads DFQATT; CDR2 reads SNEGSKA (reference sequence). The CDR3 contains 16 residues. V lost 0 bases and J lost 5; bases outside the gene matches: 9. CDR3 loop: CSARDKRQGAGETQYF. In DNA, the CDR3 is TGCAGTGCTAGAGATAAAAGACAGGGGGCAGGGGAGACCCAGTACTTC.

In its sample, this clonotype was seen a few times. This chain uses TRBV7-9 with TRBJ2-2; D is undetermined. CDR3 length: 15 residues. V gave up 1 base and J gave up 2 bases, with 8 bases separating them. The germline gives CDR1 SEHNR, CDR2 FQNEAQ (reference sequence). The CDR3 DNA reads as TGTGCCAGCAGCTTAGAGTTTGCCAACACCGGGGAGCTGTTTTTT. Its protein is CASSLEFANTGELFF.

This chain connects TRBV6-1 to TRBJ2-3; D is ambiguous. V shed 4 bases and J shed 0 bases, with 5 bases lying between them. The CDR3 runs 13 residues. In germline, CDR1 is MNHNS, CDR2 SASEGT. CDR3 residues: CASSARSTDTQYF. The CDR3, as DNA: TGTGCCAGCAGTGCTCGGAGCACAGATACGCAGTATTTT.

The rearrangement uses TRBV6-1 and TRBJ2-7; TRBD1 matches 7 bases. V was clipped by 5 bases and J by 3 bases; unmatched bases: 10. This CDR3 has 15 amino acids. In germline, CDR1 is MNHNS, CDR2 SASEGT. The CDR3 loop reads CASSKSNTGDYEQYF. In DNA, the CDR3 is TGTGCCAGCAGTAAATCCAATACAGGGGACTACGAGCAGTACTTC.

The genes are TRBV12-3 or TRBV12-4 and TRBJ2-2; possibly TRBD2 for D (5 bases). Between the trimmed V and J ends, which lost 6 bases and 6 bases, there was a span of 20 bases. The CDR3 runs to 16 residues. In DNA form, the CDR3 reads TGTGCCAGCAGCCGTCTCCGAGGGAGTATTGCCGGGGAGCTGTTTTTT. Translating it yields CASSRLRGSIAGELFF.

A few counts support this clonotype. The rearrangement links TRBV20-1 to TRBJ1-2, with D hard to call. The CDR3 is 12 amino acids. The V gene's germline CDR1 is DFQATT and CDR2 SNEGSKA (reference sequence). The CDR3 sequence: CSAGGSNYGYTF. The DNA for the CDR3 is TGCAGCGCAGGAGGGTCTAACTATGGCTACACCTTC.

This chain joins TRBV19 and TRBJ2-1, with 8 bases aligning to TRBD2. The germline V gene encodes CDR1 LNHDA and CDR2 SQIVND (reference sequence). V dropped 3 bases and J dropped 3; count of bases not matched to a gene: 16. The CDR3 is 19 amino acids. Here the CDR3 DNA reads TGTGCCAGTAGTATGGGTGGAGTGGTAGCGGGATCTCGCTACAATGAGCAGTTCTTC. This codes for CASSMGGVVAGSRYNEQFF.

The chain is built from TRBV5-4 and TRBJ1-2; 10 nucleotides agree with TRBD1. Germline CDR1 and CDR2: SGHNT and YYREEE (reference sequence). The CDR3 has 14 amino acids. V shed 6 bases, J shed 8 bases, and the junction held 10 bases outside the gene matches. As DNA, the CDR3 is TGTGCCAGCACCAAGAGAGGGACAGGGGAAGGCTACACCTTC. Translation: CASTKRGTGEGYTF.

The chain has TRBV28 and TRBJ2-1, with 10 bases identical to TRBD2. CDR1 is MDHEN, CDR2 SYDVKM, per germline. The CDR3 has 15 residues. Germline trimming cut 3 bases from V and 9 bases from J; bases unmatched to any gene: 8. The CDR3 nucleotides are TGTGCCAGCAGTTTGTGGCTAGCGGGAGAGGGTGAGCAGTTCTTC. Translating it yields CASSLWLAGEGEQFF.

V gene TRBV11-3 combines with J gene TRBJ2-2; D call uncertain. V gave up 5 bases and J gave up 5 bases, with 9 bases separating them. The CDR3 is 13 residues long. Germline V gene lookup returns CDR1 SGHNT and CDR2 YENEEA. CDR3 loop: CASSLGRTGELFF. The CDR3 nucleotides are TGTGCCAGCAGCCTCGGCCGTACCGGGGAGCTGTTTTTT. Drawing the rest from reference TRBV11-3 and TRBJ2-2, the complete variable domain is EAGVVQSPRYKIIEKKQPVAFWCNPISGHNTLYWYLQNLGQGPELLIRYENEEAVDDSQLPKDRFSAERLKGVDSTLKIQPAELGDSAVYLCASSLGRTGELFFGEGSRLTVL.

The chain uses TRBV7-2 and TRBJ1-6; possible D gene TRBD1, 6 bases. Per germline, CDR1 SGHTA and CDR2 FQGNSA. Trimming stripped 5 bases from V and 7 bases from J, with 12 bases between. CDR3 size: 14 residues. The CDR3 spells CASSLWTDNSPLHF. DNA of the CDR3: TGTGCCAGCAGCCTTTGGACAGACAATTCACCCCTCCACTTT.

The V gene is TRBV18, the J gene TRBJ1-1; possibly TRBD1 for D (5 bases). This CDR3 contains 15 residues. In germline, CDR1 is KGHSH, CDR2 LQKENI. The V end lost 0 bases, the J end lost 4 bases, and 12 bases lay between the germline ends. The DNA for the CDR3 is TGTGCCAGCTCACCACCGTCAGGGTCCGGCACTGAAGCTTTCTTT. Translation: CASSPPSGSGTEAFF.

The J gene is TRBJ2-7, the V gene TRBV20-1; either TRBD1 or TRBD2 may supply D (5 bases each). Germline V gene sequence: CDR1 DFQATT, CDR2 SNEGSKA (reference sequence). V lost 6 bases, J lost 0 bases, and 18 bases lay in between. The CDR3 totals 15 residues. DNA for the CDR3: TGCAGTGCGGTGCCCGGGACGCCGAGCTCCTACGAGCAGTACTTC. It encodes CSAVPGTPSSYEQYF.

This clonotype was found once. This chain links TRBV11-3 with TRBJ1-1; D is uncertain. V was cut by 5 bases and J by 1 base, with 11 bases left in between. The CDR3 runs 14 residues. Germline CDR1 is SGHNT and CDR2 is YENEEA. The CDR3 DNA sequence: TGTGCCAGCAGCCCAGGAGGTTGGAACACTGAAGCTTTCTTT. Translation: CASSPGGWNTEAFF.

The chain couples TRBV7-2 to TRBJ2-4, with TRBD2 identical over 7 bases. CDR3 length equals 16 residues. Losses at the gene ends were 4 bases for V and 0 bases for J; bases not matched to a gene: 6. Per the germline V gene, CDR1 is SGHTA and CDR2 is FQGNSA. The CDR3 loop reads CASSSGTTIAKNIQYF. As DNA, the CDR3 is TGTGCCAGCAGCTCCGGGACTACGATAGCCAAAAACATTCAGTACTTC.

Written as DNA, the CDR3 is TGTGCCAGCAGCGTAGATTGGGGTGGCTACACCTTC. Its translation: CASSVDWGGYTF. The rearrangement joins TRBV9 to TRBJ1-2; no definite D call. The CDR3 contains 12 residues. The germline CDR1 and CDR2 sequences are SGDLS and YYNGEE. Trimming shortened V by 0 bases and J by 7 bases, and 7 bases separated the two germline ends.

This clonotype was counted between two and nine times. The rearrangement uses TRBV20-1 and TRBJ2-2; 9 positions match TRBD2. The CDR3 loop spans 16 amino acids. V gave up 0 bases and J gave up 1 base; unmatched junction bases: 3. Per germline, CDR1 DFQATT and CDR2 SNEGSKA (reference sequence). The CDR3 DNA follows: TGCAGTGCTAGAGATGCGGGGGGGATGAACACCGGGGAGCTGTTTTTT. Translating it yields CSARDAGGMNTGELFF.

The rearrangement uses TRBV30 and TRBJ1-6; D unclear. Germline values: CDR1 GTSNPN, CDR2 SVGIG (reference sequence). The CDR3 is 14 residues long. With 0 bases removed from V and 5 bases from J, the gap between germline ends came to 8 bases. The CDR3 loop reads CAWSVGRNNSPLHF. Written as DNA, the CDR3 is TGTGCCTGGAGTGTAGGGCGGAATAATTCACCCCTCCACTTT.